This T cell receptor beta chain appears in the sequencing data of a study of T cell responses to AZD1222 COVID-19 vaccine. Findings and caveats of the study: Within unmutated variant regions lay the reported targets of nearly half of spike-specific TCRs. At baseline, just six AZD1222 recipients tested seropositive. White British people made up most donors, females outnumbered males, and clonal diversity was possibly underestimated. Spike-wide vaccine-associated CD4 TCRs dominated at 160-218 and 743-854.

The CDR3 length is 15 residues. V gave up 6 bases and J gave up 1 base; unmatched junction bases: 8. The V gene's germline CDR1 is SGHNT and CDR2 YYREEE (reference sequence). A word on this clone: Its antigen is unknown.

The repertoire was sequenced with immunoSEQ multiplex PCR; TCRdb's copy has only in-frame clones and lacks some. The data hold 110,000 or so clones, with around 89% observed a single time. The material was peripheral blood, obtained 28 days after the second AZD1222 dose. The gene calls are TRBV5-4 and TRBJ1-1; 8 nucleotides line up with TRBD1. The sequence was obtained from an adult who received the AZD1222 COVID-19 vaccine. The CDR3 DNA follows: TGTGCCAGCAAGGGTACAGGGGGGGCGAACACTGAAGCTTTCTTT. It is translated as CASKGTGGANTEAFF.